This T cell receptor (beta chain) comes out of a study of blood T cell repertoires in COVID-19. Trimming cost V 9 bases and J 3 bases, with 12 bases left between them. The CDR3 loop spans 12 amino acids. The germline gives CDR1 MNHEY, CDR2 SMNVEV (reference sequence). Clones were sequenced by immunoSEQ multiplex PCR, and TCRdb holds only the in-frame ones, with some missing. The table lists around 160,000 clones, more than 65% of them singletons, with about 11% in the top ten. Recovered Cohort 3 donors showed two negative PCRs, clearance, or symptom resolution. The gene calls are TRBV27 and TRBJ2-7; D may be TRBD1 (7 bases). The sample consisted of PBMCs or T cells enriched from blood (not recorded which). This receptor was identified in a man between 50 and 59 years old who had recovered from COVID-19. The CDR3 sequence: CASSGGYYEQYF. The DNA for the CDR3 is TGTGCCAGTTCAGGGGGGTACTACGAGCAGTACTTC.